The T cell receptor beta chain under discussion was sequenced for a study of cytomegalovirus exposure and HLA in healthy donors. The primer mix had 60 Vbeta and 13 Jbeta primers. Sequencing used immunoSEQ multiplex PCR; TCRdb keeps in-frame clones, though not all of them. The sample shows 60,000 to 70,000 clones, around 80% of them seen only once. The sequence was obtained from a middle-aged man in good health and CMV-seronegative. The sample taken for sequencing was PBMCs.

CDR3 loop: CASRKIGTSTETQYF. The CDR3, as DNA: TGTGCCAGCAGGAAGATCGGGACTAGCACAGAGACCCAGTACTTC. The rearrangement uses TRBV2 and TRBJ2-5, with 9 bases lining up with TRBD2. CDR1 is SNHLY, CDR2 FYNNEI, per germline. CDR3 size: 15 residues. V shed 6 bases and J 4 bases; nucleotides not matched to a gene: 9.